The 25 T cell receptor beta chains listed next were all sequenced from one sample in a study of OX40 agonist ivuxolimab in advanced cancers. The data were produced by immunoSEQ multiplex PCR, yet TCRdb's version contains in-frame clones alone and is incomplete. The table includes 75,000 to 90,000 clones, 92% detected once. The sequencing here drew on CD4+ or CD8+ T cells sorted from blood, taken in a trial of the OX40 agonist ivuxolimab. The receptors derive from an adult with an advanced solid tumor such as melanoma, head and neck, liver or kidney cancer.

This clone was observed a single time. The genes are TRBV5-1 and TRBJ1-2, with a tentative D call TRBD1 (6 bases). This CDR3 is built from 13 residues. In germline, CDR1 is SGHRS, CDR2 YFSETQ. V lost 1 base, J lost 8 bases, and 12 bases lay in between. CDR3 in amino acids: CASSLTGPRGYTF. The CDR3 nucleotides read TGCGCCAGCAGCTTGACAGGGCCGAGGGGCTACACCTTC.

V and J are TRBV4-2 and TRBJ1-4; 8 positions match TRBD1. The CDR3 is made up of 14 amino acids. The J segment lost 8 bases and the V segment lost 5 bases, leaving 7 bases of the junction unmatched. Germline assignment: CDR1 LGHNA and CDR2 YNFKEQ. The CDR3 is CASSEGQGREKLFF. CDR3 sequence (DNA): TGTGCCAGCAGCGAAGGACAGGGCCGCGAAAAACTGTTTTTT.

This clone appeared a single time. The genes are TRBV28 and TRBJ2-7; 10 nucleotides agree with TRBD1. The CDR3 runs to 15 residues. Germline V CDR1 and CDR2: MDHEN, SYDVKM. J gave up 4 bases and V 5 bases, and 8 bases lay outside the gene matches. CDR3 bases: TGTGCCAGCAGTCCTCCCGGACAGGGGGTGTACGAGCAGTACTTC. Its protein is CASSPPGQGVYEQYF.

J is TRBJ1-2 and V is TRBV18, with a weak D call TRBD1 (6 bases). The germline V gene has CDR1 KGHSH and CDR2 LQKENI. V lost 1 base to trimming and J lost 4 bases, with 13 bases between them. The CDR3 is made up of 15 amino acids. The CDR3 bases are TGTGCCAGCTCACCACGATCGGGGGGCGCCTATGGCTACACCTTC. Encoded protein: CASSPRSGGAYGYTF.

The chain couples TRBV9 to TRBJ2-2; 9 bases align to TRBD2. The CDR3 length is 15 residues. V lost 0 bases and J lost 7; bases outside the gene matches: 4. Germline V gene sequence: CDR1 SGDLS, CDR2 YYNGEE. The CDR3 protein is CASSVEAGGIGELFF. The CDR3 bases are TGTGCCAGCAGCGTAGAAGCGGGAGGAATCGGGGAGCTGTTTTTT.

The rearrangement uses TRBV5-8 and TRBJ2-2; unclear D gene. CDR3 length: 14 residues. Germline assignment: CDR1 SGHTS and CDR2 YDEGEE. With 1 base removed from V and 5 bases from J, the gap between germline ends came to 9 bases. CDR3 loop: CASSLHGRTGELFF. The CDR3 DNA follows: TGTGCCAGCAGCTTGCATGGTCGGACCGGGGAGCTGTTTTTT.

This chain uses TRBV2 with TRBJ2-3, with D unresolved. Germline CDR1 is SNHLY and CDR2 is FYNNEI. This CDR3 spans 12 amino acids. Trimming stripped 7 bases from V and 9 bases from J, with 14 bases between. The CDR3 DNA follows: TGTGCCAGCATGATGAGCTCCACAACGCAGTATTTT. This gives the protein CASMMSSTTQYF. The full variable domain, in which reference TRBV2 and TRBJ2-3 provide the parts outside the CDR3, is EPEVTQTPSHQVTQMGQEVILRCVPISNHLYFYWYRQILGQKVEFLVSFYNNEISEKSEIFDDQFSVERPDGSNFTLKIRSTKLEDSAMYFCASMMSSTTQYFGPGTRLTVL.

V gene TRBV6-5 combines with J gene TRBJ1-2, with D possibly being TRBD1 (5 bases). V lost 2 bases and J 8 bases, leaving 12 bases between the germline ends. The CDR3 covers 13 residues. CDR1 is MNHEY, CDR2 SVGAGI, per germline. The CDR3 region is CASSYGRGPGYTF. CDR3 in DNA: TGTGCCAGCAGTTACGGGCGGGGCCCGGGCTACACCTTC.

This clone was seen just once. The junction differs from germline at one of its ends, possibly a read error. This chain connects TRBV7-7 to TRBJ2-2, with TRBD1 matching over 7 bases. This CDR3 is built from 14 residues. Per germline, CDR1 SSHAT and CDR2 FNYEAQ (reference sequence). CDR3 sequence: CASSFGRGTGELFF. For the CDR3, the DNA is TGTGCTAGCAGCTTTGGCAGGGGGACCGGGGAGCTGTTTTTT.

CDR3 coding DNA: TGTGCCAGCAGCCAACAGCCAGCGGGGGTCACAGATACGCAGTATTTT. Translation: CASSQQPAGVTDTQYF. V gene TRBV5-4 combines with J gene TRBJ2-3; 8 bases agree with TRBD2. Trimming cost V 4 bases and J 2 bases; bases outside gene matches: 9. Per the germline V gene, CDR1 is SGHNT and CDR2 is YYREEE (reference sequence). This CDR3 has 16 residues.

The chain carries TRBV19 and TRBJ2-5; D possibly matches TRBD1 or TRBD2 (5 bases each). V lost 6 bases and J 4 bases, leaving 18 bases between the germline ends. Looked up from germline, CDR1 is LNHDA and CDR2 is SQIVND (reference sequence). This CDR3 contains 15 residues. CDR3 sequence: CASRRDLRQGETQYF. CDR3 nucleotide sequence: TGTGCCAGTAGACGGGATCTCCGTCAGGGAGAGACCCAGTACTTC. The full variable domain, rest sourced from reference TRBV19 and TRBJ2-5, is DGGITQSPKYLFRKEGQNVTLSCEQNLNHDAMYWYRQDPGQGLRLIYYSQIVNDFQKGDIAEGYSVSREKKESFPLTVTSAQKNPTAFYLCASRRDLRQGETQYFGPGTRLLVL.

As DNA, the CDR3 is TGTGCCAGCAGTTTCGGTAGGGGCCAGGATAATTCACCCCTCCACTTT. Translated: CASSFGRGQDNSPLHF. V is TRBV27 and J is TRBJ1-6; the D gene is possibly TRBD1 (5 bases). The V gene lost 3 bases and the J gene lost 5 bases, with 14 bases spanning the gap. The CDR3 is made up of 16 amino acids. Per germline, CDR1 MNHEY and CDR2 SMNVEV (reference sequence).

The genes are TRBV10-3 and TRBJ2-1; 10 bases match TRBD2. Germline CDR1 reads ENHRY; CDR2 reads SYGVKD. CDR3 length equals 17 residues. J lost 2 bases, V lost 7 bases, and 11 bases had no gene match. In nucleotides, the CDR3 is TGTGCCATCATGGCTAGCGGGAGAACGACTCCCTACAATGAGCAGTTCTTC. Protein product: CAIMASGRTTPYNEQFF.

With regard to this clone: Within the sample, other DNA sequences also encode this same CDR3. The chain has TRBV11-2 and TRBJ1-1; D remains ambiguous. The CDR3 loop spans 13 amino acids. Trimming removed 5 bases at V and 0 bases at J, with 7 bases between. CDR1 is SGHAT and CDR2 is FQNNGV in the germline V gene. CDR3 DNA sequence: TGTGCCAGCAGCCTACGAATGAACACTGAAGCTTTCTTT. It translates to CASSLRMNTEAFF.

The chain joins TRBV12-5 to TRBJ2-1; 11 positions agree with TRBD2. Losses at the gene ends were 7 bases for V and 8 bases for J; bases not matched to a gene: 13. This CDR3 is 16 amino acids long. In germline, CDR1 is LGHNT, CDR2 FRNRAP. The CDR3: CASAPSGLAGLDEQFF. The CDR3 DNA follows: TGTGCTAGTGCCCCCTCTGGACTAGCGGGCCTGGATGAGCAGTTCTTC.

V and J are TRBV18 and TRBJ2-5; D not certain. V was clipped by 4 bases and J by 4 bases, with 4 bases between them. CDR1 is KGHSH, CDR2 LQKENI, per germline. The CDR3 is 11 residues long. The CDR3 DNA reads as TGTGCCAGCTCACACGCAGAGACCCAGTACTTC. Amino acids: CASSHAETQYF.

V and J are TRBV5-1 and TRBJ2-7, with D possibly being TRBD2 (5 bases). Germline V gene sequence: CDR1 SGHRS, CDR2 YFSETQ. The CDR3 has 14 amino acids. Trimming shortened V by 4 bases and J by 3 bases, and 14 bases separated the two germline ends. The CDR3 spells CASSPGIGVYEQYF. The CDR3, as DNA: TGCGCCAGCAGCCCTGGAATCGGGGTCTACGAGCAGTACTTC.

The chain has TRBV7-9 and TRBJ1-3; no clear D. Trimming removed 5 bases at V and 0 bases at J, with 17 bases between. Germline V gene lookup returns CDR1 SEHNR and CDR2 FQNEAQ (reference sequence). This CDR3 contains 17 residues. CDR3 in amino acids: CASSPGLGKLSGNTIYF. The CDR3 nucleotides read TGTGCCAGCAGCCCTGGATTGGGCAAACTCTCTGGAAACACCATATATTTT.

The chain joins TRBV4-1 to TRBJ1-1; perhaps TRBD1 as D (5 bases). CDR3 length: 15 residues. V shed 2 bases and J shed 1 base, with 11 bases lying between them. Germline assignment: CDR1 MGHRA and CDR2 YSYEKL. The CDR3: CASSQQGSGNTEAFF. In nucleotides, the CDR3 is TGCGCCAGCAGCCAACAGGGTTCGGGGAACACTGAAGCTTTCTTT.

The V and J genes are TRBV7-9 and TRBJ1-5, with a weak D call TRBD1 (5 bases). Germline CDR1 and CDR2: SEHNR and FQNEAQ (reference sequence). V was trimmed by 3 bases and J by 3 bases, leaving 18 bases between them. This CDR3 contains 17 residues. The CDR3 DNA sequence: TGTGCCAGCAGCTTTGAATCCCGGTTGGACAACAATCAGCCCCAGCATTTT. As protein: CASSFESRLDNNQPQHF. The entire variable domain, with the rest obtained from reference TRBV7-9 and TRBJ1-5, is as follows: DTGVSQNPRHKITKRGQNVTFRCDPISEHNRLYWYRQTLGQGPEFLTYFQNEAQLEKSRLLSDRFSAERPKGSFSTLEIQRTEQGDSAMYLCASSFESRLDNNQPQHFGDGTRLSIL.

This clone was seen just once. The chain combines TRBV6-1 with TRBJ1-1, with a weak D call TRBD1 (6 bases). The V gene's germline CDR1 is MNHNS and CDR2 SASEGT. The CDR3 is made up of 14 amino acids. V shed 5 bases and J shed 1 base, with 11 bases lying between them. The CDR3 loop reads CASSRDTTNTEAFF. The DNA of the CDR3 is TGTGCCAGCAGTCGGGACACGACGAACACTGAAGCTTTCTTT.

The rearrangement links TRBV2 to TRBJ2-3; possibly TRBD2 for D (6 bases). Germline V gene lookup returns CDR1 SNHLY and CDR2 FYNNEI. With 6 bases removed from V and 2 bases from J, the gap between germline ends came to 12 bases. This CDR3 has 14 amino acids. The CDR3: CASRGLLPTDTQYF. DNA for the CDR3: TGTGCCAGCAGGGGACTTCTCCCCACAGATACGCAGTATTTT.

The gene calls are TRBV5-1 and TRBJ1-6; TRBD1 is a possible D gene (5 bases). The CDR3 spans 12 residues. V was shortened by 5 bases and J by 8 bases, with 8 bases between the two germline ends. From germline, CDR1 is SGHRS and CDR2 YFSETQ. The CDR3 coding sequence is TGCGCCAGCAGGGTGGGGGATTCACCCCTCCACTTT. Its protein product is CASRVGDSPLHF.

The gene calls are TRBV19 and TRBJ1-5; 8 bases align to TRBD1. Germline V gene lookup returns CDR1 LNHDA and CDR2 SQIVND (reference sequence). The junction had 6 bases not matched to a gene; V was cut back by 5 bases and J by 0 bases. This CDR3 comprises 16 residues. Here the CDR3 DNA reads TGTGCCAGTAGTCTGTGGACAGGGAATAGCAATCAGCCCCAGCATTTT. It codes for CASSLWTGNSNQPQHF.

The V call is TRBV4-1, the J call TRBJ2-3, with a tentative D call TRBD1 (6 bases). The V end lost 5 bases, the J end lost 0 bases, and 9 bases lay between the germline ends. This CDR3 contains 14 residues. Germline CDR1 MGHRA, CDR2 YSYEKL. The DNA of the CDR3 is TGCGCCAGCAGCAGGGACAAGAGCACAGATACGCAGTATTTT. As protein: CASSRDKSTDTQYF.